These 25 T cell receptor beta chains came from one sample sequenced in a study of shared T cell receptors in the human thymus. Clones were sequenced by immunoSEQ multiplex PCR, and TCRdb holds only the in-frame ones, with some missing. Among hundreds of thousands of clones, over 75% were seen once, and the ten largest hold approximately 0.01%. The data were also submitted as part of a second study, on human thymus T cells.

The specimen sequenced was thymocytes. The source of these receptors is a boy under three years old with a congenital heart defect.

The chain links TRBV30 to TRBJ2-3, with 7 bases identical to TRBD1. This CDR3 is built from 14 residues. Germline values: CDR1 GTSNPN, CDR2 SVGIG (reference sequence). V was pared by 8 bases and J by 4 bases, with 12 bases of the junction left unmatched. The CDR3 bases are TGTGCCCGGACCAGCGGACAGGATTCAGATACGCAGTATTTT. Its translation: CARTSGQDSDTQYF.

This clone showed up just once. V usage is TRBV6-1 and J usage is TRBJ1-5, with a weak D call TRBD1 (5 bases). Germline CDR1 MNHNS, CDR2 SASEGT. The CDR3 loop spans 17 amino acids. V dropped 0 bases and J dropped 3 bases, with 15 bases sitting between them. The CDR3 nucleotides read TGTGCCAGCAGTGAAGCGGGCGGCGACAGAGACAATCAGCCCCAGCATTTT. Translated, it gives CASSEAGGDRDNQPQHF.

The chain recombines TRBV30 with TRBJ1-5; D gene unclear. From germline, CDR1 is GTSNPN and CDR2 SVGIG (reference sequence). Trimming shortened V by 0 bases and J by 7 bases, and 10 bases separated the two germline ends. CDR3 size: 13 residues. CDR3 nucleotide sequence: TGTGCCTGGAGTGTAGAGGGAGCGCAGCCCCAGCATTTT. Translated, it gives CAWSVEGAQPQHF.

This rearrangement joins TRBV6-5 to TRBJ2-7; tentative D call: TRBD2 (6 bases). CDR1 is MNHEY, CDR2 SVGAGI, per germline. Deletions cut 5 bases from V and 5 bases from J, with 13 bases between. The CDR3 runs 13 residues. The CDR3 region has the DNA TGTGCCAGCAGTGAGCGGGTTAGGGACGAGCAGTACTTC. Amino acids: CASSERVRDEQYF.

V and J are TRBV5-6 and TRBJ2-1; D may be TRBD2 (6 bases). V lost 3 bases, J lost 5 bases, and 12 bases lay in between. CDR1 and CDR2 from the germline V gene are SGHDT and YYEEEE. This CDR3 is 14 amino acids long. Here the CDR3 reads CASSSKGGDNEQFF. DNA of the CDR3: TGTGCCAGCAGCTCGAAAGGAGGGGACAATGAGCAGTTCTTC.

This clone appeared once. CDR3 sequence: CASSEARSSPSDNEKLFF. CDR3 in DNA: TGTGCCAGCAGTGAAGCGCGGTCTTCACCTTCGGATAATGAAAAACTGTTTTTT. This chain joins TRBV6-1 and TRBJ1-4, with D unclear. V lost 0 bases, J lost 4 bases, and 18 bases lay in between. CDR3 length equals 18 residues. Germline V CDR1 and CDR2: MNHNS, SASEGT.

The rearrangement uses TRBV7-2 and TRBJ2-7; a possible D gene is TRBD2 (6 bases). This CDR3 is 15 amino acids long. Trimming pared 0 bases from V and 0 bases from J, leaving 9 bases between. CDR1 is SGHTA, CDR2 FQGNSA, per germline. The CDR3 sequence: CASSLAREASYEQYF. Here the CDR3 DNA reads TGTGCCAGCAGCTTAGCGAGGGAGGCCTCCTACGAGCAGTACTTC.

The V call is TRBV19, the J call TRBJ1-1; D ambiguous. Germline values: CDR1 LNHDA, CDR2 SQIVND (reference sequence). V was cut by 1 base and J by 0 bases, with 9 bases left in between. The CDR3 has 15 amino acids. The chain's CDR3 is CASSIAGNMNTEAFF. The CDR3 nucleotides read TGTGCCAGTAGTATAGCCGGGAACATGAACACTGAAGCTTTCTTT.

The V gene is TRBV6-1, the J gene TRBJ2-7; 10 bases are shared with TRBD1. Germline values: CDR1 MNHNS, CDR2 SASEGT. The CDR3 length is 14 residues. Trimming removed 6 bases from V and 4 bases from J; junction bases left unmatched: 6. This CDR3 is CASSSRDRGYEQYF. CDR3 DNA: TGTGCCAGCAGCTCTCGGGACAGGGGATACGAGCAGTACTTC.

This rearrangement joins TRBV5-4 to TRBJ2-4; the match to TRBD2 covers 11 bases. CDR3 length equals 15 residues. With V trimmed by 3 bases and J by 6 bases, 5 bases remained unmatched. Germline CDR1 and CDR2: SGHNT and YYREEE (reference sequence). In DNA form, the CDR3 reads TGTGCCAGCAGCTCTTTAGCGGGAGGGATAAACATTCAGTACTTC. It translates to CASSSLAGGINIQYF.

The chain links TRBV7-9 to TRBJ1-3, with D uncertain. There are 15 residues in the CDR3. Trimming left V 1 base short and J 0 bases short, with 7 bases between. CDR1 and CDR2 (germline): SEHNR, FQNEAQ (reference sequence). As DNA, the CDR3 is TGTGCCAGCAGCTTAGACGGGTCCTCTGGAAACACCATATATTTT. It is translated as CASSLDGSSGNTIYF. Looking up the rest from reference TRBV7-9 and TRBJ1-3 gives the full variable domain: DTGVSQNPRHKITKRGQNVTFRCDPISEHNRLYWYRQTLGQGPEFLTYFQNEAQLEKSRLLSDRFSAERPKGSFSTLEIQRTEQGDSAMYLCASSLDGSSGNTIYFGEGSWLTVV.

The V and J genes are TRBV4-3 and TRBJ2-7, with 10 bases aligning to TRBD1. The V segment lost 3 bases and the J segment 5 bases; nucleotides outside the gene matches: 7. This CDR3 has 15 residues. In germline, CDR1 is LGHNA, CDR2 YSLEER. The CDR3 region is CASSHRDRGSDEQYF. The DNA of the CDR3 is TGCGCCAGCAGCCATCGGGACAGGGGATCCGACGAGCAGTACTTC.

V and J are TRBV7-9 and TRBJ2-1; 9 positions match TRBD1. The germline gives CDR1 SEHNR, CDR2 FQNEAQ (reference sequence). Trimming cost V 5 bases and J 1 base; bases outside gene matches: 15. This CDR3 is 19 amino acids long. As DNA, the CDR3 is TGTGCCAGCAGCCCCCAGACCGTAACCGGGACAGGGTCCTACAATGAGCAGTTCTTC. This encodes CASSPQTVTGTGSYNEQFF.

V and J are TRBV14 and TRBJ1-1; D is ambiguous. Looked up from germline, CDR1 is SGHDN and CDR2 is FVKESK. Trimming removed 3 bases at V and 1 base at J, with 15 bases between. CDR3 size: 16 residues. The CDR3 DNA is TGTGCCAGCAGCCAGAGGTGGAAGGCGGAGAACACTGAAGCTTTCTTT. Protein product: CASSQRWKAENTEAFF.

The CDR3 DNA follows: TGTGCCATCCCGACCCCCCCAGGAATTAGCGGGAGCTCCTACAATGAGCAGTTCTTC. It codes for CAIPTPPGISGSSYNEQFF. The gene calls are TRBV7-9 and TRBJ2-1; 9 bases are shared with TRBD2. Germline lookup yields CDR1 SEHNR and CDR2 FQNEAQ (reference sequence). Trimming at V came to 10 bases and at J to 0 bases, leaving 19 bases not matched to a gene. The CDR3 is 19 amino acids.

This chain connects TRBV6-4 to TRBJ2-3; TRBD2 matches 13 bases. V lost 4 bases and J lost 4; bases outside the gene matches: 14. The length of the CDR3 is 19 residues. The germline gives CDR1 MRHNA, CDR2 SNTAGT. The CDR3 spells CASSVGTSGITPESDTQYF. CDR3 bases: TGTGCCAGCAGTGTCGGGACTAGCGGGATAACCCCGGAGTCAGATACGCAGTATTTT.

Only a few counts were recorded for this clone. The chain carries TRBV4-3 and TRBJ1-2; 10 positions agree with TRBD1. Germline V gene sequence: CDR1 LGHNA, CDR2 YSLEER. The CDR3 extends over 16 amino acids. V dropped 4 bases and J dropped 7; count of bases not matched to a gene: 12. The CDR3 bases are TGCGCCAGCAGCCCGGGTATGGACAGGGGGACGGGTGGCTACACCTTC. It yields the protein CASSPGMDRGTGGYTF.

The DNA for the CDR3 is TGTGCCAGCAGCCCCCGGTTGGGGCGGAAATATAGCAATCAGCCCCAGCATTTT. This codes for CASSPRLGRKYSNQPQHF. The chain employs TRBV7-2 and TRBJ1-5, with D maybe TRBD1 (5 bases). V was trimmed by 5 bases and J by 0 bases, leaving 20 bases between them. Per germline, CDR1 SGHTA and CDR2 FQGNSA. The CDR3 contains 18 residues. The variable domain in full, with the rest retrieved from reference TRBV7-2 and TRBJ1-5, is GAGVSQSPSNKVTEKGKDVELRCDPISGHTALYWYRQSLGQGLEFLIYFQGNSAPDKSGLPSDRFSAERTGGSVSTLTIQRTQQEDSAVYLCASSPRLGRKYSNQPQHFGDGTRLSIL.

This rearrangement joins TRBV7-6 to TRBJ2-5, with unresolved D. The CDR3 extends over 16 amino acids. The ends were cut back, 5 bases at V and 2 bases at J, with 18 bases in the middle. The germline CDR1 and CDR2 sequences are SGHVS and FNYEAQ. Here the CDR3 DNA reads TGTGCCAGCAGCGCAAACCGGCGGAGTCGACAAGAGACCCAGTACTTC. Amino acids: CASSANRRSRQETQYF.

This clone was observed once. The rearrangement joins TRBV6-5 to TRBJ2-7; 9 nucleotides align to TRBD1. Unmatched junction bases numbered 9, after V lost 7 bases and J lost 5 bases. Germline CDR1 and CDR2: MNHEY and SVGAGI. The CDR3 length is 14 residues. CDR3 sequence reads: CASKAPQGAHEQYF. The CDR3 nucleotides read TGTGCCAGCAAGGCCCCACAGGGGGCCCACGAGCAGTACTTC.

This chain's CDR3 is CASSPGGQVLGLAKNIQYF. CDR3 DNA: TGTGCCAGCAGCCCCGGGGGACAGGTGTTAGGTCTAGCCAAAAACATTCAGTACTTC. This rearrangement joins TRBV7-2 to TRBJ2-4; 8 bases line up with TRBD1. The V segment lost 5 bases and the J segment 0 bases; nucleotides outside the gene matches: 15. Per the germline V gene, CDR1 is SGHTA and CDR2 is FQGNSA. The CDR3 contains 19 residues.

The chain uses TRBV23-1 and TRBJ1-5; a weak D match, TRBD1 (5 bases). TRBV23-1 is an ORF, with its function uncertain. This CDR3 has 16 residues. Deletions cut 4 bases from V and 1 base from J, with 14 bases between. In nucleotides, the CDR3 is TGCGCCAGCAGTCGTCCGGAGGGGCTGAGCAATCAGCCCCAGCATTTT. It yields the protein CASSRPEGLSNQPQHF.

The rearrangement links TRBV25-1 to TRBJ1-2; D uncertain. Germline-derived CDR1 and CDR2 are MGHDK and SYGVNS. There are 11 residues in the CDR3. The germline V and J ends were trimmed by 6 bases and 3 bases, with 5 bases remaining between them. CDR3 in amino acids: CASRTDYGYTF. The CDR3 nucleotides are TGTGCCAGCAGAACAGACTATGGCTACACCTTC.

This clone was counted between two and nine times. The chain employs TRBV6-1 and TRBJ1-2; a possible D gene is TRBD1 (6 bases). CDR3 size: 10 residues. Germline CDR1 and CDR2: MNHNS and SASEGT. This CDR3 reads CGAGAYGYTF. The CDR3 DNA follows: TGTGGGGCGGGGGCATATGGCTACACCTTC.

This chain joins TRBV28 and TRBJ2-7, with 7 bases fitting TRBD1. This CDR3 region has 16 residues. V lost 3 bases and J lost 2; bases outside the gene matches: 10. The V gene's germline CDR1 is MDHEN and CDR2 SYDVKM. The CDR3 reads CASSFEYGTATYEQYF. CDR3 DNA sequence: TGTGCCAGCAGTTTTGAATACGGGACAGCAACCTACGAGCAGTACTTC.